This TCR beta chain was obtained from a study of OX40 agonist ivuxolimab in advanced cancers. Overall study context: Eligibility admitted prior anti-PD-1, anti-PD-L1 or anti-CTLA-4 therapy; 40% had some.

The table came from immunoSEQ multiplex PCR; TCRdb's copy has only in-frame clones and leaves some out. Here the sample spans about 83,000 clones, approximately 79% being singletons. Per germline, CDR1 LGHNA and CDR2 YNFKEQ. The V gene lost 0 bases and the J gene lost 3 bases, with 6 bases spanning the gap. This CDR3 comprises 13 residues. If patients had autoimmune disease history or systemic immunosuppression, they were excluded. This clone has a handful of counts. The genes are TRBV4-2 and TRBJ2-7; D not resolved. This TCR was sampled from an adult with an advanced solid tumor such as melanoma, head and neck, liver or kidney cancer. The sample here was CD4+ or CD8+ T cells sorted from blood, taken in a trial of the OX40 agonist ivuxolimab. The CDR3 spells CASSQDTYYEQYF. The CDR3 DNA reads as TGTGCCAGCAGCCAAGATACGTACTACGAGCAGTACTTC.